This T cell receptor beta chain stems from a study of T cell changes during pregnancy in multiple sclerosis. Libraries were prepared by immunoSEQ multiplex PCR; TCRdb keeps only in-frame clonotypes and omits some of them. This sample carries 38,000 or so clones, around 90% of them seen once, and the ten largest clones take 0.95% to 1.5%. Germline trimming cut 8 bases from V and 2 bases from J; bases unmatched to any gene: 14. Germline loops: CDR1 SGHRS, CDR2 YFSETQ. This CDR3 comprises 16 residues. The rearrangement links TRBV5-1 to TRBJ2-5, with 8 nucleotides matching TRBD1. The source of this sequence is a female donor with multiple sclerosis, enrolled in a pregnancy study. Sequenced material: peripheral blood, taken before pregnancy. The CDR3, as DNA: TGCGCCAGTCAATACGGCCCAGGGGGCCTACAAGAGACCCAGTACTTC. It yields the protein CASQYGPGGLQETQYF.